These 14 T cell receptor beta chains were all obtained from the same sample, sequenced in a study of cytomegalovirus exposure and HLA in healthy donors. The study ran its PCR with 60 Vbeta and 13 Jbeta primers. Sequencing used immunoSEQ multiplex PCR; TCRdb keeps in-frame clones, though not all of them. The table lists approximately 150,000 clones, approximately 76% of them singletons. The sample was PBMCs. The receptors originated from a woman between 18 and 29 years old in good health and CMV-seropositive.

The V call is TRBV19, the J call TRBJ1-5, with a tentative D call TRBD1 (5 bases). In germline, CDR1 is LNHDA, CDR2 SQIVND (reference sequence). CDR3 length: 14 amino acids. V dropped 4 bases and J dropped 1 base, with 8 bases sitting between them. CDR3 in amino acids: CASSTDRSNQPQHF. Here the CDR3 DNA reads TGTGCCAGTAGTACAGACAGAAGCAATCAGCCCCAGCATTTT. Together with reference TRBV19 and TRBJ1-5, the CDR3 gives the full variable domain: DGGITQSPKYLFRKEGQNVTLSCEQNLNHDAMYWYRQDPGQGLRLIYYSQIVNDFQKGDIAEGYSVSREKKESFPLTVTSAQKNPTAFYLCASSTDRSNQPQHFGDGTRLSIL.

The chain is built from TRBV4-2 and TRBJ1-5; maybe TRBD1 (5 bases). CDR1 and CDR2 (germline): LGHNA, YNFKEQ. There are 16 residues in the CDR3. V was trimmed by 0 bases and J by 3 bases, leaving 12 bases between them. The CDR3 region is CASSQERGDLNQPQHF. The CDR3 region has the DNA TGTGCCAGCAGCCAAGAGCGGGGGGACCTCAATCAGCCCCAGCATTTT.

This chain links TRBV13 with TRBJ1-2, with a weak D call TRBD1 (6 bases). V was trimmed by 5 bases and J by 3 bases, leaving 16 bases between them. The CDR3 length is 15 residues. The germline CDR1 and CDR2 sequences are PRHDT and FYEKMQ (reference sequence). The CDR3 here is CASSPREGGYYGYTF. Written as DNA, the CDR3 is TGTGCCAGCAGCCCGCGGGAGGGGGGATACTATGGCTACACCTTC.

The chain employs TRBV15 and TRBJ2-5; 7 bases are shared with TRBD2. The CDR3 length is 17 residues. Per the germline V gene, CDR1 is LNHNV and CDR2 is YYDKDF (reference sequence). The V and J ends lost 1 base and 2 bases, in that order; junction bases with no gene match: 10. The CDR3 protein is CATSRGLDGGTQETQYF. The CDR3 nucleotides read TGTGCCACCAGCAGAGGATTGGACGGGGGGACTCAAGAGACCCAGTACTTC.

The CDR3 is CASSAYLNTEAFF. The CDR3 DNA reads as TGTGCCAGCAGTGCCTACTTGAACACTGAAGCTTTCTTT. The V gene is TRBV6-4, the J gene TRBJ1-1; D is undetermined. The CDR3 loop spans 13 amino acids. Germline assignment: CDR1 MRHNA and CDR2 SNTAGT. Trimming stripped 4 bases from V and 0 bases from J, with 6 bases between.

The CDR3 nucleotides are TGTGCCAGCAGCTTAGCGGGGAAACGGGAGGAGACCCAGTACTTC. It yields the protein CASSLAGKREETQYF. This chain links TRBV7-2 with TRBJ2-5, with a weak D call TRBD2 (6 bases). The CDR3 loop spans 15 amino acids. Germline V gives CDR1 SGHTA, CDR2 FQGNSA. The V end lost 0 bases, the J end lost 5 bases, and 13 bases lay between the germline ends.

This clone was detected only a few times. This rearrangement joins TRBV18 to TRBJ1-2, with TRBD1 matching 10 bases. Trimming at V came to 2 bases and at J to 7 bases, leaving 7 bases not matched to a gene. This CDR3 is built from 15 residues. CDR1 is KGHSH and CDR2 is LQKENI in the germline V gene. CDR3 loop: CASSPGGDRGFGYTF. The CDR3 DNA sequence: TGTGCCAGCTCACCAGGAGGGGACAGGGGTTTTGGCTACACCTTC.

The V and J genes are TRBV9 and TRBJ2-3; D possibly corresponds to TRBD2 (6 bases). Looked up from germline, CDR1 is SGDLS and CDR2 is YYNGEE. The V end lost 4 bases, the J end lost 6 bases, and 15 bases lay between the germline ends. The CDR3 has 14 residues. CDR3 sequence (DNA): TGTGCCAGCAGCTCGGAACGGGCGGGGGATACGCAGTATTTT. Encoded protein: CASSSERAGDTQYF.

The rearrangement uses TRBV28 and TRBJ2-1, with TRBD2 identical over 9 bases. The ends lost 1 base at V and 5 bases at J; junction bases unmatched: 6. In germline, CDR1 is MDHEN, CDR2 SYDVKM. The CDR3 is 16 residues long. CDR3 sequence reads: CASSLFIAGVNNEQFF. DNA of the CDR3: TGTGCCAGCAGTTTATTCATAGCGGGGGTAAACAATGAGCAGTTCTTC.

The chain is built from TRBV9 and TRBJ2-7; 8 nucleotides align to TRBD1. The CDR3 totals 16 residues. V trimming: 4 bases; J trimming: 7 bases; junction bases outside the gene matches: 16. CDR1 and CDR2 (germline): SGDLS, YYNGEE. CDR3 sequence (DNA): TGTGCCAGCAGCCCAAGACAGGGGCTGCTTTTCGCGGAGCAGTACTTC. Its translation: CASSPRQGLLFAEQYF.

A remark on this clone: One end of the junction is discordant with germline, which a read error may explain. The chain couples TRBV6-5 to TRBJ2-5; the D is unclear. The better agreement between TRBJ2-7 and the DNA end casts doubt on the J call. Germline values: CDR1 MNHEY, CDR2 SVGAGI. This CDR3 contains 12 residues. The chain's CDR3 is CAGSSPSYEQYF. CDR3 nucleotide sequence: TGTGCCGGCAGTTCCCCCTCCTACGAGCAGTACTTC.

The chain employs TRBV13 and TRBJ2-2, with TRBD2 as a possible D gene (7 bases). Trimming cost V 4 bases and J 1 base, with 16 bases left between them. The germline V gene has CDR1 PRHDT and CDR2 FYEKMQ (reference sequence). This CDR3 has 17 amino acids. CDR3 amino acids: CASSSLSRGQNTGELFF. The CDR3 nucleotides are TGTGCCAGCAGCTCCCTTTCGCGGGGGCAGAACACCGGGGAGCTGTTTTTT.

V usage is TRBV28 and J usage is TRBJ2-2; D gene unclear. This CDR3 is built from 16 residues. Trimming took 6 bases from V and 0 from J, leaving 14 bases between them. Germline lookup yields CDR1 MDHEN and CDR2 SYDVKM. The CDR3 DNA reads as TGTGCCAGCAGCCCCGCGGCGAGTCCGAACACCGGGGAGCTGTTTTTT. It codes for CASSPAASPNTGELFF.

The sample holds a few counts of this clone. V usage is TRBV6-5 and J usage is TRBJ1-2, with TRBD1 identical over 12 bases. The CDR3 extends over 15 amino acids. Germline V gives CDR1 MNHEY, CDR2 SVGAGI. J lost 4 bases, V lost 5 bases, and 5 bases had no gene match. The CDR3 DNA is TGTGCCAGCAGTCTAGGGACAGGGGGCACCTATGGCTACACCTTC. Its protein product is CASSLGTGGTYGYTF.